The next 27 T cell receptor beta chains were all read from a single sample in a study of T-cell memory formation after mild COVID-19. From the 5' RACE reads, TCRdb called clonotypes with MiXCR, one entry per CDR3 protein. The data contain about 210,000 distinct CDR3 sequences, 25% to 35% of them singletons. Sample: PBMCs or a T cell subset sorted from them (not recorded which). Receptors were obtained from an adult woman who had mild COVID-19 (a few samples of this study predate the infection). Cell type and time point are not known.

This clonotype was observed a handful of times. V gene TRBV4-1 combines with J gene TRBJ2-7; D is unresolved. The CDR3 is 14 residues long. Germline CDR1 is MGHRA and CDR2 is YSYEKL. Trimming removed 1 base from V and 3 bases from J, with 10 bases in between. CDR3 coding DNA: TGCGCCAGCAGCCAAGGTGCCGGATACTACGAGCAGTACTTC. Translated, it gives CASSQGAGYYEQYF.

V is TRBV6-6 and J is TRBJ1-2; no definite D call. CDR3 length equals 16 residues. Germline lookup yields CDR1 MNHNY and CDR2 SVGAGI (reference sequence). V gave up 2 bases and J gave up 3 bases, with 16 bases separating them. This chain's CDR3 is CASSYGQADPYYGYTF. CDR3 nucleotides: TGTGCCAGCAGTTACGGTCAGGCGGACCCTTACTATGGCTACACCTTC.

This clonotype has just a few counts. This rearrangement joins TRBV7-9 to TRBJ2-3; D could derive from TRBD1 or TRBD2 (5 bases each). The V end lost 5 bases, the J end lost 2 bases, and 17 bases lay between the germline ends. This CDR3 contains 16 residues. From germline, CDR1 is SEHNR and CDR2 FQNEAQ (reference sequence). CDR3: CASSPAGTGYTDTQYF. In DNA form, the CDR3 reads TGTGCCAGCAGCCCAGCCGGGACGGGGTACACAGATACGCAGTATTTT.

V and J are TRBV6-4 and TRBJ1-6, with D possibly being TRBD1 (6 bases). Trimming removed 9 bases at V and 11 bases at J, with 8 bases between. The CDR3 is 10 amino acids. CDR1 is MRHNA, CDR2 SNTAGT, per germline. CDR3 coding DNA: TGTGCCAGAGGGGGGGCACCCCTCCACTTT. It specifies CARGGAPLHF.

This clonotype was seen a few times. This rearrangement joins TRBV20-1 to TRBJ2-3, with 9 bases fitting TRBD2. This CDR3 has 18 residues. J was trimmed by 4 bases and V by 0 bases; bases with no gene match: 14. The germline CDR1 and CDR2 sequences are DFQATT and SNEGSKA (reference sequence). CDR3 DNA: TGCAGTGCTAGAGATCCCTCGGGGCGGGAGGGCCCGGCAGATACGCAGTATTTT. Translated: CSARDPSGREGPADTQYF.

This clonotype was seen a few times. The CDR3 protein is CASSLYPEGYGYTF. The CDR3 nucleotides are TGTGCCAGCAGCTTGTACCCAGAGGGGTATGGCTACACCTTC. This sequence joins TRBV5-5 and TRBJ1-2; D is possibly TRBD1 (5 bases). V gave up 1 base and J gave up 5 bases, with 12 bases separating them. Germline V lookup: CDR1 SGHKS, CDR2 YYEKEE (reference sequence). The CDR3 contains 14 residues. Full variable domain (remainder filled in from reference TRBV5-5 and TRBJ1-2): DAGVTQSPTHLIKTRGQQVTLRCSPISGHKSVSWYQQVLGQGPQFIFQYYEKEERGRGNFPDRFSARQFPNYSSELNVNALLLGDSALYLCASSLYPEGYGYTFGSGTRLTVV.

This clonotype was counted only a few times. The V gene is TRBV6-2 or TRBV6-3, the J gene TRBJ2-1; tentatively, D is TRBD2 (5 bases). The germline V and J ends were trimmed by 2 bases and 10 bases, with 18 bases remaining between them. This CDR3 is 15 amino acids long. Germline CDR1 and CDR2: MNHEY and SVGEGT. The DNA of the CDR3 is TGTGCCAGCAGTTACCCATCGTTTACTAGTAACGAGCAGTTCTTC. As protein: CASSYPSFTSNEQFF.

This clonotype was seen a handful of times. The chain uses TRBV5-4 and TRBJ2-2; 8 bases map to TRBD1. The CDR3 has 16 residues. The germline V gene has CDR1 SGHNT and CDR2 YYREEE (reference sequence). J was trimmed by 3 bases and V by 3 bases; bases with no gene match: 7. CDR3 nucleotides: TGTGCCAGCAGCTCAAGACAGGGGAAGGACACCGGGGAGCTGTTTTTT. Protein sequence: CASSSRQGKDTGELFF.

The chain joins TRBV6-5 to TRBJ1-3; D not resolved. Germline CDR1 reads MNHEY; CDR2 reads SVGAGI. Trimming left V 6 bases short and J 0 bases short, with 21 bases between. The CDR3 length is 18 residues. The CDR3 nucleotides are TGTGCCAGCAGACCTAACCCCCGTGCACCCACCTCTGGAAACACCATATATTTT. This codes for CASRPNPRAPTSGNTIYF.

The rearrangement uses TRBV30 and TRBJ2-3; TRBD1 agrees at 10 bases. The V gene end was trimmed by 4 bases and the J gene end by 2 bases; junction bases not matched to a gene: 3. The length of the CDR3 is 14 residues. Germline assignment: CDR1 GTSNPN and CDR2 SVGIG (reference sequence). The CDR3 loop is CAWNRQGATDTQYF. CDR3 nucleotide sequence: TGTGCCTGGAATAGACAGGGGGCCACAGATACGCAGTATTTT.

The chain carries TRBV24-1 and TRBJ1-2; D call uncertain. Trimming took 5 bases from V and 6 from J, leaving 9 bases between them. The CDR3 covers 12 residues. Germline lookup yields CDR1 KGHDR and CDR2 SFDVKD. CDR3 DNA sequence: TGTGCCACCAGTGGAGTAGGAGATGGCTACACCTTC. The encoded protein is CATSGVGDGYTF.

This chain uses TRBV5-5 with TRBJ2-5; 7 bases align to TRBD1. With 5 bases clipped from V and 5 bases from J, the junction kept 6 bases outside the gene matches. Germline CDR1 and CDR2: SGHKS and YYEKEE (reference sequence). The CDR3 is 13 amino acids. In DNA, the CDR3 is TGTGCCAGCAGGGATACAGGGGTGGAGACCCAGTACTTC. It codes for CASRDTGVETQYF.

The rearrangement uses TRBV7-6 and TRBJ2-2; perhaps D is TRBD1 or TRBD2 (6 bases each). The ends were cut back, 3 bases at V and 2 bases at J, with 19 bases in the middle. The CDR3 is 18 amino acids. The germline CDR1 and CDR2 sequences are SGHVS and FNYEAQ. CDR3 nucleotide sequence: TGTGCCAGCAGCTTGGGAGGTCTGACAGGACACAACACCGGGGAGCTGTTTTTT. Its translation is CASSLGGLTGHNTGELFF.

This clonotype was recorded a few times. The V and J genes are TRBV5-1 and TRBJ2-7, with 12 positions matching TRBD1. V lost 4 bases, J lost 5 bases, and 7 bases stayed unmatched. The CDR3 runs to 15 residues. Germline lookup yields CDR1 SGHRS and CDR2 YFSETQ. The CDR3, as DNA: TGCGCCAGCAGCCAACGTGGGACAGGGGGCAACGAGCAGTACTTC. Encoded protein: CASSQRGTGGNEQYF.

This clonotype was detected once. This chain links TRBV15 with TRBJ2-7; 11 bases line up with TRBD1. The J segment lost 2 bases and the V segment lost 6 bases, leaving 6 bases of the junction unmatched. This CDR3 has 15 amino acids. Germline V gene lookup returns CDR1 LNHNV and CDR2 YYDKDF (reference sequence). CDR3 protein: CATRPGQGVPYEQYF. In nucleotides, the CDR3 is TGTGCCACCAGACCGGGACAGGGGGTCCCCTACGAGCAGTACTTC.

V and J are TRBV5-5 and TRBJ1-5, with no clear D. Germline CDR1 and CDR2: SGHKS and YYEKEE (reference sequence). V lost 5 bases and J 0 bases, leaving 9 bases between the germline ends. The CDR3 consists of 14 residues. The CDR3 region is CASRTGVSNQPQHF. The CDR3 DNA sequence: TGTGCCAGCAGGACTGGGGTTAGCAATCAGCCCCAGCATTTT. The full variable domain, completed using reference TRBV5-5 and TRBJ1-5, is DAGVTQSPTHLIKTRGQQVTLRCSPISGHKSVSWYQQVLGQGPQFIFQYYEKEERGRGNFPDRFSARQFPNYSSELNVNALLLGDSALYLCASRTGVSNQPQHFGDGTRLSIL.

A few counts support this clonotype. This rearrangement joins TRBV19 to TRBJ1-1; tentative D call: TRBD1 (6 bases). Germline V gene sequence: CDR1 LNHDA, CDR2 SQIVND (reference sequence). Trimming stripped 5 bases from V and 4 bases from J, with 17 bases between. The CDR3 runs 15 residues. The CDR3 is CASSLGGLGGTEAFF. CDR3 sequence (DNA): TGTGCCAGTAGTCTAGGGGGTCTGGGAGGCACTGAAGCTTTCTTT. Full variable domain (remainder filled in from reference TRBV19 and TRBJ1-1): DGGITQSPKYLFRKEGQNVTLSCEQNLNHDAMYWYRQDPGQGLRLIYYSQIVNDFQKGDIAEGYSVSREKKESFPLTVTSAQKNPTAFYLCASSLGGLGGTEAFFGQGTRLTVV.

This clonotype was counted between two and nine times. The V and J genes are TRBV5-4 and TRBJ2-2, with 8 nucleotides matching TRBD2. The germline V gene has CDR1 SGHNT and CDR2 YYREEE (reference sequence). This CDR3 comprises 16 residues. The ends lost 6 bases at V and 5 bases at J; junction bases unmatched: 12. The CDR3 region is CASMLSGGPKTGELFF. DNA for the CDR3: TGTGCCAGCATGCTATCGGGGGGGCCTAAGACCGGGGAGCTGTTTTTT.

This clonotype has only a few counts. The rearrangement uses TRBV6-5 and TRBJ2-1; 7 bases agree with TRBD1. CDR1 is MNHEY, CDR2 SVGAGI, per germline. The CDR3 is made up of 16 amino acids. With V trimmed by 2 bases and J by 3 bases, 7 bases remained unmatched. The CDR3 DNA is TGTGCCAGCAGTTACAGAGCCGGGACAGACTACAATGAGCAGTTCTTC. This sequence encodes CASSYRAGTDYNEQFF.

The CDR3 sequence is CASSLDRGSVSPLHF. DNA of the CDR3: TGCGCCAGCAGCTTGGACAGGGGATCAGTTTCACCCCTCCACTTT. The V call is TRBV5-1, the J call TRBJ1-6, with 7 bases matching TRBD1. Germline loops: CDR1 SGHRS, CDR2 YFSETQ. The CDR3 has 15 residues. V dropped 0 bases and J dropped 9; count of bases not matched to a gene: 6.

The gene calls are TRBV9 and TRBJ1-2, with 7 bases matching TRBD1. The V gene end was trimmed by 0 bases and the J gene end by 5 bases; junction bases not matched to a gene: 7. Looked up from germline, CDR1 is SGDLS and CDR2 is YYNGEE. The CDR3 covers 15 residues. The chain's CDR3 is CASSVEEGAGYGYTF. CDR3 sequence (DNA): TGTGCCAGCAGCGTAGAAGAGGGGGCAGGGTATGGCTACACCTTC. Based on the CDR3 plus reference TRBV9 and TRBJ1-2, the full variable domain is DSGVTQTPKHLITATGQRVTLRCSPRSGDLSVYWYQQSLDQGLQFLIQYYNGEERAKGNILERFSAQQFPDLHSELNLSSLELGDSALYFCASSVEEGAGYGYTFGSGTRLTVV.

This chain uses TRBV15 with TRBJ2-3, with D tentatively TRBD1 or TRBD2 (5 bases each). The CDR3 runs to 17 residues. The V gene lost 5 bases and the J gene lost 0 bases, with 18 bases spanning the gap. The germline V gene encodes CDR1 LNHNV and CDR2 YYDKDF (reference sequence). CDR3 residues: CATSGQWTAQSTDTQYF. As DNA, the CDR3 is TGTGCCACCAGCGGACAATGGACTGCCCAGAGCACAGATACGCAGTATTTT.

This chain links TRBV7-8 with TRBJ2-7, with TRBD2 identical over 11 bases. Per germline, CDR1 SGHVS and CDR2 FQNEAQ. The CDR3 is made up of 15 amino acids. The V gene end was trimmed by 2 bases and the J gene end by 2 bases; junction bases not matched to a gene: 2. This CDR3 is CASSLSTSGTYEQYF. Written as DNA, the CDR3 is TGTGCCAGCAGCTTATCGACTAGCGGGACCTACGAGCAGTACTTC. Combining the CDR3 with reference TRBV7-8 and TRBJ2-7 gives the whole variable domain GAGVSQSPRYKVAKRGQDVALRCDPISGHVSLFWYQQALGQGPEFLTYFQNEAQLDKSGLPSDRFFAERPEGSVSTLKIQRTQQEDSAVYLCASSLSTSGTYEQYFGPGTRLTVT.

This clonotype showed up many times. This CDR3 reads CASSGTSGSYNEQFF. The CDR3 bases are TGTGCCAGCAGTGGGACTAGCGGCTCCTACAATGAGCAGTTCTTC. V usage is TRBV6-4 and J usage is TRBJ2-1, with 10 positions matching TRBD2. The CDR3 covers 15 residues. CDR1 is MRHNA and CDR2 is SNTAGT in the germline V gene. The ends lost 4 bases at V and 0 bases at J; junction bases unmatched: 0.

This clonotype was counted a few times. The V gene is TRBV20-1, the J gene TRBJ2-1, with D perhaps TRBD2 (5 bases). The germline CDR1 and CDR2 sequences are DFQATT and SNEGSKA (reference sequence). Trimming removed 0 bases at V and 3 bases at J, with 18 bases between. The CDR3 runs to 17 residues. The CDR3 coding sequence is TGCAGTGCTAGAGATCGCGAAGGAGGCCGTAACTACAATGAGCAGTTCTTC. Protein product: CSARDREGGRNYNEQFF.

This clonotype has just a few counts. V usage is TRBV5-1 and J usage is TRBJ2-1, with D possibly TRBD1 on 6 matching bases. The CDR3 spans 13 residues. V lost 0 bases, J lost 10 bases, and 11 bases lay in between. Germline V gene sequence: CDR1 SGHRS, CDR2 YFSETQ. The DNA for the CDR3 is TGCGCCAGCAGCTTGGCCACAGGGCGGGAGCAGTTCTTC. It is translated as CASSLATGREQFF.

This clonotype was counted between two and nine times. This sequence joins TRBV7-9 and TRBJ2-1; 13 nucleotides align to TRBD2. The germline gives CDR1 SEHNR, CDR2 FQNEAQ (reference sequence). CDR3 length: 17 residues. Losses at the gene ends were 1 base for V and 2 bases for J; bases not matched to a gene: 2. CDR3: CASSLGLAGGAYNEQFF. For the CDR3, the DNA is TGTGCCAGCAGCTTAGGACTAGCGGGGGGAGCCTACAATGAGCAGTTCTTC.